This TCR beta chain was obtained from a study of blood T cell repertoires in COVID-19. Looking at the study overall: There were acute and convalescent COVID-19 samples, and they came from the United States, Italy and Spain.

How the authors handled the data: From reference gene primer amplification, estimates of nucleated cell counts were derived. Sequencing was performed with immunoSEQ multiplex PCR; in TCRdb, only in-frame clones are kept and a portion is missing. For V, J and clone size, that table is used; D and trimming come from the DNA. Altogether approximately 440,000 clones are present, approximately 88% being singletons, with the ten largest covering 10% to 15%. The specimen was peripheral blood. This TCR came from a woman aged 50 to 60 with COVID-19, enrolled during active disease.

CDR3 DNA sequence: TGCGCCAGCAGCCAAGATAGGACTAGGGGCTATGGCTACACCTTC. Translation: CASSQDRTRGYGYTF. This chain joins TRBV4-1 and TRBJ1-2, with D tentatively TRBD1 (5 bases). This CDR3 contains 15 residues. V lost 0 bases and J 4 bases, leaving 12 bases between the germline ends. The germline V gene has CDR1 MGHRA and CDR2 YSYEKL.